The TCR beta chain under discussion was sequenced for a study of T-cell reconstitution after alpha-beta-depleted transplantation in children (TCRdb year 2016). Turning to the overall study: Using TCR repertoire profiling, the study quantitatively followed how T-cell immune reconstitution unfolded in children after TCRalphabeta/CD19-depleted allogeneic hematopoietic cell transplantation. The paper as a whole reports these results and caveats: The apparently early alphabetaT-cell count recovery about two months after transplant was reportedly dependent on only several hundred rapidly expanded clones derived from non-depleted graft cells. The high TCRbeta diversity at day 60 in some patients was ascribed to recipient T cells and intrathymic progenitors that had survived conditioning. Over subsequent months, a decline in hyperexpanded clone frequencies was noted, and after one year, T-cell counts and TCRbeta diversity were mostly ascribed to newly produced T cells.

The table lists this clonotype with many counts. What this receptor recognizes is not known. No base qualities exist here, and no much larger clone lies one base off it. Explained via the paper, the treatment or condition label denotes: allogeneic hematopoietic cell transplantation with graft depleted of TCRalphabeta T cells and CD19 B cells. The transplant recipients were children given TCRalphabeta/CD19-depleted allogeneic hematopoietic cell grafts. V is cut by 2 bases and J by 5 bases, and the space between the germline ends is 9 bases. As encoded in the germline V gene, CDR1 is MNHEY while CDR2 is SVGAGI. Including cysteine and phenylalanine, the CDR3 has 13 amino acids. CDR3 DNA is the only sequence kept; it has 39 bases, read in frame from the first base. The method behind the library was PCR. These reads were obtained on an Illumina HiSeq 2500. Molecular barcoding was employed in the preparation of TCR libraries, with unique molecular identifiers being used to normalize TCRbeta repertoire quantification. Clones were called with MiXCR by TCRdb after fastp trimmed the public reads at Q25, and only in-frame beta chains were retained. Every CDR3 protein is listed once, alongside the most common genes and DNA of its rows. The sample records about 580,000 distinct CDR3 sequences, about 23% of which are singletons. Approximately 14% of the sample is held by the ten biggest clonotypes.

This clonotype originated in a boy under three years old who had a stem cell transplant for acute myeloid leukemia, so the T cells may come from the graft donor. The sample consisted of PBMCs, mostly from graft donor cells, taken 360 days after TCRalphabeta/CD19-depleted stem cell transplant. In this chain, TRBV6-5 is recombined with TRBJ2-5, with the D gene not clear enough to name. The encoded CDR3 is CASSYEPRETQYF. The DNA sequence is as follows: TGTGCCAGCAGTTACGAACCTAGGGAGACCCAGTACTTC.